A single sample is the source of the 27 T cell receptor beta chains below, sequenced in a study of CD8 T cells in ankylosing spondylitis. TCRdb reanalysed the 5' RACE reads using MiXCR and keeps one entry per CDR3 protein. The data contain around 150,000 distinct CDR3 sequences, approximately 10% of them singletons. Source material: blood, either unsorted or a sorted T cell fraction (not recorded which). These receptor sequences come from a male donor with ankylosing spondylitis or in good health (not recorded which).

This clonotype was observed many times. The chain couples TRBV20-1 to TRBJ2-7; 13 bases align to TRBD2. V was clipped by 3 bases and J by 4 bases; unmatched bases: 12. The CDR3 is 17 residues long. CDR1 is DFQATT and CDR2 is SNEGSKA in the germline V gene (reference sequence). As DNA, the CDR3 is TGCAGTGCTAGCCCACCCCGACTAGCGGGAGGTTTTTACGAGCAGTACTTC. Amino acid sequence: CSASPPRLAGGFYEQYF.

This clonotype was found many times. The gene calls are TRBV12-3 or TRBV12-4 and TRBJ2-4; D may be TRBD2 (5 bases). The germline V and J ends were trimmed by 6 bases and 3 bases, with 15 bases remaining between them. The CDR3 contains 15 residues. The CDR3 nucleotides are TGTGCCAGCAGCACGGAGAGGGTGGACAAAAACATTCAGTACTTC. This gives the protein CASSTERVDKNIQYF.

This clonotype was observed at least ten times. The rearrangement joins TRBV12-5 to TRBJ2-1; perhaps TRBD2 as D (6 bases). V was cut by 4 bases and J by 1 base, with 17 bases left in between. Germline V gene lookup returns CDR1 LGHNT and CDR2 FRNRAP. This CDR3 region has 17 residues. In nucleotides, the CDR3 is TGTGCTAGTGGTTCCCCCCGACTAGATGGGTCCTACAATGAGCAGTTCTTC. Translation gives CASGSPRLDGSYNEQFF.

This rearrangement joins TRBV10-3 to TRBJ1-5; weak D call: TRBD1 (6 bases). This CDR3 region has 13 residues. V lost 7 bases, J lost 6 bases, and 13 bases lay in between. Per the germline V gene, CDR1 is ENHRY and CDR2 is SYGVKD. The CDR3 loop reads CAIKAGVSQPQHF. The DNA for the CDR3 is TGTGCCATCAAAGCAGGGGTGAGTCAGCCCCAGCATTTT.

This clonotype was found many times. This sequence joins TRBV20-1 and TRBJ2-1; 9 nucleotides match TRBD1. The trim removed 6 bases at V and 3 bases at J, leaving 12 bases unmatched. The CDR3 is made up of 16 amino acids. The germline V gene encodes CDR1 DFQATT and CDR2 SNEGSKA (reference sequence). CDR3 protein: CSAPSVGQGDYNEQFF. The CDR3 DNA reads TGCAGTGCCCCATCGGTGGGACAGGGAGACTACAATGAGCAGTTCTTC.

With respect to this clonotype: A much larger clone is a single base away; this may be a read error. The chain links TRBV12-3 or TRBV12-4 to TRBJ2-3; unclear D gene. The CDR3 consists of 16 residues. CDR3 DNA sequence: TGTGCCACCAGTTTATATGGGGAACCTAGCACAGATACGCAGTATTTT. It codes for CATSLYGEPSTDTQYF.

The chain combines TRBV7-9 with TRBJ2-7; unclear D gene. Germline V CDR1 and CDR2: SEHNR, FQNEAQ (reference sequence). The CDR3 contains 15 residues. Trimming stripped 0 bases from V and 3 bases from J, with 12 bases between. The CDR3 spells CASSLALGGIYEQYF. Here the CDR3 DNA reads TGTGCCAGCAGCTTAGCGCTCGGCGGAATCTACGAGCAGTACTTC.

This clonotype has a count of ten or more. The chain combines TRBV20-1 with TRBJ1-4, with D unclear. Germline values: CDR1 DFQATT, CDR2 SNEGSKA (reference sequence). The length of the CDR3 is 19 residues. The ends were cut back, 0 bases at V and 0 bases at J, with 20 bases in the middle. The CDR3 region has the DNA TGCAGTGCTAGAGATCTTGGCGGAGCGATCGTGACAACTAATGAAAAACTGTTTTTT. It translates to CSARDLGGAIVTTNEKLFF.

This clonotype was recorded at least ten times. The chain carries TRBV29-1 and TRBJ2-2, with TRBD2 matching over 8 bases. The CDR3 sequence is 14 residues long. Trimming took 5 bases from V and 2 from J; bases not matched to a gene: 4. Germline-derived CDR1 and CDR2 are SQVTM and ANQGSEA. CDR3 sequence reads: CSVRGRINTGELFF. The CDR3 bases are TGCAGCGTTCGCGGGAGGATCAACACCGGGGAGCTGTTTTTT.

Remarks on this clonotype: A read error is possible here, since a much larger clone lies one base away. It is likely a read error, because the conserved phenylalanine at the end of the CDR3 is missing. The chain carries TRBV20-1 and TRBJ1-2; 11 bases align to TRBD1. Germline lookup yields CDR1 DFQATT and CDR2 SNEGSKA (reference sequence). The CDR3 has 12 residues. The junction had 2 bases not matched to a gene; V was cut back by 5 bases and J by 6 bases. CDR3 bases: TGCAGTGCTCTGGGACAGGGGGATGGCTACACCCTC. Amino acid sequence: CSALGQGDGYTL.

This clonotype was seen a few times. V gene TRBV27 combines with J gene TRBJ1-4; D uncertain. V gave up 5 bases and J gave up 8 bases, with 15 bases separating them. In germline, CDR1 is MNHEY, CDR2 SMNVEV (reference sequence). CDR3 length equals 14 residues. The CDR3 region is CASSPWMAGEKLFF. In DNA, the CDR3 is TGTGCCAGCAGTCCATGGATGGCCGGGGAAAAACTGTTTTTT.

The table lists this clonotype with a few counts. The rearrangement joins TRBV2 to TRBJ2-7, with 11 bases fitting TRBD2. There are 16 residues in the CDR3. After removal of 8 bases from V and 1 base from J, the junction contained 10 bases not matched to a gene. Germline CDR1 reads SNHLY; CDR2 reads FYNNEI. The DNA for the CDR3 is TGTGCCAGCCGGGGACTAGCGGCCCTCTATTCCTACGAGCAGTACTTC. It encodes CASRGLAALYSYEQYF.

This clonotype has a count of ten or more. The CDR3 loop is CASSVEETQYF. The CDR3 DNA follows: TGTGCCAGCAGCGTAGAGGAGACCCAGTACTTC. The chain couples TRBV9 to TRBJ2-5; no reliable D call. V shed 0 bases and J shed 5 bases, with 2 bases lying between them. Germline CDR1 SGDLS, CDR2 YYNGEE. This CDR3 spans 11 amino acids.

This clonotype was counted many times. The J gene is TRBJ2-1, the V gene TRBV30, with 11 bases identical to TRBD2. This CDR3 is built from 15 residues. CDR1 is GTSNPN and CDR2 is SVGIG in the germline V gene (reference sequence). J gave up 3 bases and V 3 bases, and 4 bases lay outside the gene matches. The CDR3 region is CAWSQLAGVYNEQFF. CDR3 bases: TGTGCCTGGAGCCAACTAGCGGGAGTCTACAATGAGCAGTTCTTC. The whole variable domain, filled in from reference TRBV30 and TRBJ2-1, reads SQTIHQWPATLVQPVGSPLSLECTVEGTSNPNLYWYRQAAGRGLQLLFYSVGIGQISSEVPQNLSASRPQDRQFILSSKKLLLSDSGFYLCAWSQLAGVYNEQFFGPGTRLTVL.

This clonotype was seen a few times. The CDR3 region is CASSLDIRGLAGNNEQFF. In DNA, the CDR3 is TGTGCCAGCAGCTTAGACATCCGCGGGCTAGCGGGAAACAATGAGCAGTTCTTC. The rearrangement uses TRBV11-2 and TRBJ2-1, with 9 bases that match TRBD2. This CDR3 comprises 18 residues. Germline lookup yields CDR1 SGHAT and CDR2 FQNNGV. With 0 bases clipped from V and 5 bases from J, the junction kept 11 bases outside the gene matches.

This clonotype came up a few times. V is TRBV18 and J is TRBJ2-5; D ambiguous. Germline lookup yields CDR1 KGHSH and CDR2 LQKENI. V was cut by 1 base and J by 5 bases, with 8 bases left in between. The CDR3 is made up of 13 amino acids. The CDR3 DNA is TGTGCCAGCTCACCACAGGGTACGGAGACCCAGTACTTC. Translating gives CASSPQGTETQYF. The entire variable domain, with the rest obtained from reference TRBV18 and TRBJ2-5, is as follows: NAGVMQNPRHLVRRRGQEARLRCSPMKGHSHVYWYRQLPEEGLKFMVYLQKENIIDESGMPKERFSAEFPKEGPSILRIQQVVRGDSAAYFCASSPQGTETQYFGPGTRLLVL.

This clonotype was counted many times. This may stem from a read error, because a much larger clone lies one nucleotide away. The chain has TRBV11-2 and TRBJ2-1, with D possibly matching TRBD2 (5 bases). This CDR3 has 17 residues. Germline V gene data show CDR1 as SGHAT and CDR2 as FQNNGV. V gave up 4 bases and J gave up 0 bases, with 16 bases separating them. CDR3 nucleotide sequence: TGTGCCAGCAGCTCGTGCCGGCGGAGCGGCTCCTACAATGAGCAGTTCTTC. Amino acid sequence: CASSSCRRSGSYNEQFF.

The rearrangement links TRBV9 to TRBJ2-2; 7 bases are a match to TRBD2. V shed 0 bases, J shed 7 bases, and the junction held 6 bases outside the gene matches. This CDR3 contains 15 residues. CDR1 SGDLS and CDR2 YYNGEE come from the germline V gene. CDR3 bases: TGTGCCAGCAGCGTAGCGGGGAGGGTCATCGGGGAGCTGTTTTTT. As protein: CASSVAGRVIGELFF.

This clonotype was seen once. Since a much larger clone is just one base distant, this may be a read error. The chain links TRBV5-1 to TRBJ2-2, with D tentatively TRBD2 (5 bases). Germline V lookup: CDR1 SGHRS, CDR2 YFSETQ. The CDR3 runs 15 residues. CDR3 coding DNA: TGCGCCAGCGGGGAGTCAGCCACGAACACCGGGGAGCAGTTTTTT. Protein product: CASGESATNTGEQFF.

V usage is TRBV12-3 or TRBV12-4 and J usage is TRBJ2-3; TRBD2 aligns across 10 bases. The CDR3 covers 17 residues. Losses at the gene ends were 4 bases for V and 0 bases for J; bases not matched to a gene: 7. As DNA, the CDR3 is TGTGCCAGCAGTTGGCTTGAGACTAGCGGGAGCACAGATACGCAGTATTTT. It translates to CASSWLETSGSTDTQYF.

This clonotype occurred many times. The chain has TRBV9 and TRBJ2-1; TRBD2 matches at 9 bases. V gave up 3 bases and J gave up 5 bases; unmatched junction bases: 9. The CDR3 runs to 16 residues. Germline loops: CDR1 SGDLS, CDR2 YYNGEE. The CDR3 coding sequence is TGTGCCAGCAGCGCCAGTAGGCGGGGGGGCCACAATGAGCAGTTCTTC. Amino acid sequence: CASSASRRGGHNEQFF.

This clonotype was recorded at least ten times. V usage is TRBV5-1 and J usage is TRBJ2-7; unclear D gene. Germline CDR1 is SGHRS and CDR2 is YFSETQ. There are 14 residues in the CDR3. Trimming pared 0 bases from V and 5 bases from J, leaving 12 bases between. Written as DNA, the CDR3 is TGCGCCAGCAGCTTGGAGCCGACGACCGACGAGCAGTACTTC. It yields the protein CASSLEPTTDEQYF.

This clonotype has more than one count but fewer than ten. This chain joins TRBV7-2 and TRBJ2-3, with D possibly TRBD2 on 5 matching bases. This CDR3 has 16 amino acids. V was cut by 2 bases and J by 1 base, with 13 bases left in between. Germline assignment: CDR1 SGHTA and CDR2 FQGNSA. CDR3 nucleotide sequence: TGTGCCAGCAGCTTACCCTCGACGGAGGGCACAGATACGCAGTATTTT. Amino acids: CASSLPSTEGTDTQYF.

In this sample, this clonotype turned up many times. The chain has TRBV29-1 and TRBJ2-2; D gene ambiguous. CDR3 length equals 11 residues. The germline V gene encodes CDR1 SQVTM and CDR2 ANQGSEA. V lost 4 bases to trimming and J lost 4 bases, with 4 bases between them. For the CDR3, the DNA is TGCAGCGTTGGGACCACCGGGGAGCTGTTTTTT. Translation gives CSVGTTGELFF.

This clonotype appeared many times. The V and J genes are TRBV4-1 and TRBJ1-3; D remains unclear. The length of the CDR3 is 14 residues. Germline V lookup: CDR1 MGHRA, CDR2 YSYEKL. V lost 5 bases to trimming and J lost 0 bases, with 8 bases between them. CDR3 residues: CASSGMISGNTIYF. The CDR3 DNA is TGCGCCAGCAGCGGGATGATCTCTGGAAACACCATATATTTT.

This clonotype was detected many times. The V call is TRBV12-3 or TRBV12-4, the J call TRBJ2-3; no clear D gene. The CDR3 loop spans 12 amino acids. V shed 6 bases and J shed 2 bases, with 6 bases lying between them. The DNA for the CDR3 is TGTGCCAGCAGATTAACCACAGATACGCAGTATTTT. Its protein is CASRLTTDTQYF.

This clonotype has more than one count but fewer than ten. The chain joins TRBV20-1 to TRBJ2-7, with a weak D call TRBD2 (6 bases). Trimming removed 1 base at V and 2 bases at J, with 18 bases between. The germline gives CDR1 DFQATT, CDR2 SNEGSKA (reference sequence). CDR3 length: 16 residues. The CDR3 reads CSARAGRGRSPYEQYF. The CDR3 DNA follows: TGCAGTGCTAGAGCTGGGCGTGGGAGGAGCCCCTACGAGCAGTACTTC.